Sequencing of this TCR beta chain was carried out in a study of blood T cells in healthy people across ages. Overall study findings and caveats: PBMCs went unsorted, and a conclusive naive versus antigen-experienced comparison was therefore prevented.

The CDR3 has 16 amino acids. CDR1 is MGHRA and CDR2 is YSYEKL in the germline V gene. Trimming stripped 0 bases from V and 2 bases from J, with 11 bases between. With a J-beta primer mix and a sample-barcoded 5' primer, a second PCR ran 7 to 11 cycles. Researchers report that each sample yielded at least 3 million CDR3-containing paired-end reads. TCRdb re-called the 5' RACE reads with MiXCR, one entry per CDR3 protein. The sample consists of roughly 1,700,000 distinct CDR3 sequences, 25% to 30% of them appearing once. Aged roughly 6 to 90, donors were systemically healthy Caucasians from Russia. This clonotype was detected a few times. Its target is unknown.

V is TRBV4-1 and J is TRBJ1-5; unclear D gene. Source material: blood. The source is a woman in her 30s in good health. The CDR3 DNA follows: TGCGCCAGCAGCCAAGATGTGGCAGGCCGCAATCAGCCCCAGCATTTT. Protein product: CASSQDVAGRNQPQHF.